This is a list of T cell receptor beta chains from one sample in a study of OX40 agonist ivuxolimab in advanced cancers. The table came from immunoSEQ multiplex PCR; TCRdb's copy has only in-frame clones and leaves some out. The table shows 70,000 to 95,000 clones, with 91% occurring only once. This specimen consisted of CD4+ or CD8+ T cells sorted from blood, obtained in a trial of the OX40 agonist ivuxolimab. Source of these receptors: an adult with an advanced solid tumor such as melanoma, head and neck, liver or kidney cancer. CDR3s include the opening cysteine and the closing phenylalanine or tryptophan. A D gene is named only where the DNA matches it firmly. Clone size is stated in some rows and not others, as once, few, many or a class when expanded.

>TRBJ2-2|NA|TRBV6-1|NA
TGTGCCAGCAGCTCGTTCGACAACACCGGGGAGCTGTTTTTT
CASSSFDNTGELFF
>TRBJ1-1|NA|TRBV28|NA
TGTGCCGCTAGGGAGGGGCGAGCGAACACTGAAGCTTTCTTT
CAAREGRANTEAFF
>TRBJ2-5|once|TRBV6-1|NA
TGTGCCAGCAGTGATACCGGGACTGCTCGAATAGAGACCCAGTACTTC
CASSDTGTARIETQYF
>TRBJ2-1|NA|TRBV28|TRBD2
TGTGCCAGCAGTTGGGCTAGCGGGAGCGGATCCTACAATGAGCAGTTCTTC
CASSWASGSGSYNEQFF
>TRBJ2-6|few|TRBV11-2|NA
TGTGCCAGCAGCTACAGCTCTGGGGCCAACGTCCTGACTTTC
CASSYSSGANVLTF
>TRBJ2-7|NA|TRBV5-1|NA
TGCGCCAGCAGCCCAAAGACTAGTACCTACGAGCAGTACTTC
CASSPKTSTYEQYF
>TRBJ1-1|NA|TRBV30|NA
TGTGCCTGGACTTTAGGGAACACTGAAGCTTTCTTT
CAWTLGNTEAFF
>TRBJ2-1|NA|TRBV19|TRBD2
TGTGCCAGTAGACTAGCGGGTGTCAATGAGCAGTTCTTC
CASRLAGVNEQFF
>TRBJ1-4|NA|TRBV9|NA
TGTGCCAGCAGCGTAGAAGTGGGGCCGCGTGAAAAACTGTTTTTT
CASSVEVGPREKLFF
>TRBJ2-1|NA|TRBV28|NA
TGTGCCAGCAACTCACTAGGGGGAGGGTACAATGAGCAGTTCTTC
CASNSLGGGYNEQFF
>TRBJ1-1|NA|TRBV11-2|NA
TGTGCCAGCAGCTTTGGGGCTCGAGGGGCGAGAACTGAAGCTTTCTTT
CASSFGARGARTEAFF
>TRBJ1-2|NA|TRBV6-4|NA
TGTGCCAGCAGTGACGGGCAGGCAATTAACTATGGCTACACCTTC
CASSDGQAINYGYTF
>TRBJ2-1|few|TRBV30|TRBD2
TGTGCCTGGAGTGTTAGCGGGAGCGTGTATGAGCAGTTCTTC
CAWSVSGSVYEQFF
>TRBJ2-3|NA|TRBV19|TRBD2
TGTGCCAGTAGTATCCTAGCGGGAGATACGCAGTATTTT
CASSILAGDTQYF
>TRBJ2-3|NA|TRBV10-3|NA
TGTGCCATCCGACCCCAGAGTGGGCAGGGGAAGGGCACAGATACGCAGTATTTT
CAIRPQSGQGKGTDTQYF
>TRBJ2-7|NA|TRBV7-9|TRBD2
TGTGCCAGCAGCTTAGCGCGGGGGATTTCCTACGAGCAGTACTTC
CASSLARGISYEQYF
>TRBJ1-3|NA|TRBV6-5|TRBD1
TGTGCCAGCAGTTTCAACTTACAGGGGGCTGGAAACACCATATATTTT
CASSFNLQGAGNTIYF
>TRBJ1-1|few|TRBV27|TRBD1
TGTGCCAGCAGTTACAGGGGGCGGAACACTGAAGCTTTCTTT
CASSYRGRNTEAFF
>TRBJ1-1|NA|TRBV21-1|NA
TGTGCCAGCGGGCGGGAGGCTTTCTTT
CASGREAFF
>TRBJ2-2|NA|TRBV5-1|TRBD1
TGCGCCAGCAGGCCGGGACAGGTGGGCACCGGGGAGCTGTTTTTT
CASRPGQVGTGELFF
>TRBJ1-5|NA|TRBV5-6|TRBD1
TGTGCCAGCAGCCGACAGGGAGGGCAACAGCCCCAGCATTTT
CASSRQGGQQPQHF
>TRBJ2-1|NA|TRBV25-1|TRBD2
TGTGCCAGCGGACTAGTAAATGAGCAGTTCTTC
CASGLVNEQFF
>TRBJ2-2|NA|TRBV19|TRBD1
TGTGCCAGTAGCCGACTGACAGGGGCTAACACCGGGGAGCTGTTTTTT
CASSRLTGANTGELFF
>TRBJ2-3|NA|TRBV28|NA
TGTGCCAGCAGCCCCCCGAATGCAGATACGCAGTATTTT
CASSPPNADTQYF
>TRBJ2-5|NA|TRBV5-1|NA
TGCGCCAGCAGCTTGGGACCAAGCGAGACCCAGTACTTC
CASSLGPSETQYF
>TRBJ2-2|NA|TRBV9|NA
TGTGCCAGCAGCGTAGGAGGTAGCGTGAACACCGGGGAGCTGTTTTTT
CASSVGGSVNTGELFF
>TRBJ2-1|NA|TRBV7-3|NA
TGTGCCAGCAGCCCCCGGACTACAAATGAGCAGTTCTTC
CASSPRTTNEQFF
>TRBJ2-3|NA|TRBV2|NA
TGTGCCAGCAGTGAGAGTAGCCATCGCACAGATACGCAGTATTTT
CASSESSHRTDTQYF
>TRBJ2-3|NA|TRBV9|NA
TGTGCCAGCAGCGGGGAAGCCCCAGATACGCAGTATTTT
CASSGEAPDTQYF
>TRBJ2-1|NA|TRBV5-4|NA
TGTGCCAGCAGCCCCCTCGGGACAACCGGCTCCTACAATGAGCAGTTCTTC
CASSPLGTTGSYNEQFF
>TRBJ1-2|NA|TRBV7-2|NA
TGTGCCAGCAGCTTAGTGGGGCCGGGGGGGTATGGCTACACCTTC
CASSLVGPGGYGYTF
>TRBJ1-4|NA|TRBV28|NA
TGTGCCAGCAGTTTAGGAGAAAAACTGTTTTTT
CASSLGEKLFF
>TRBJ1-2|NA|TRBV18|TRBD1
TGTGCCAGCTCTCCATCTACCGGGACAGGGGGCCATGGCTACACCTTC
CASSPSTGTGGHGYTF
>TRBJ1-5|NA|TRBV2|NA
TGTGCCAGCAGTGGCGACGGGGGGAATCAGCCCCAGCATTTT
CASSGDGGNQPQHF
>TRBJ2-5|NA|TRBV29-1|NA
TGCAGCGTTGATTGGGGTTTGGGGACCCAGTACTTC
CSVDWGLGTQYF
>TRBJ2-7|NA|TRBV5-1|TRBD2
TGCGCCAGCAGCACCCTGGGACTAGCGGGAGGGGCCTACGAGCAGTACTTC
CASSTLGLAGGAYEQYF
>TRBJ1-4|NA|TRBV11-2|NA
TGTGCCAGCAGCTTAGGCACGGGTGCAACTAATGAAAAACTGTTTTTT
CASSLGTGATNEKLFF
>TRBJ2-1|few|TRBV5-1|NA
TGCGCCAGCAGCTTTTTAGCGGAGCAGTTCTTC
CASSFLAEQFF
>TRBJ2-6|NA|TRBV7-8|NA
TGTGCCAGCAGCTTAGCCGGCTCTGGGGCCAACGTCCTGACTTTC
CASSLAGSGANVLTF
>TRBJ2-1|NA|TRBV2|NA
TGTGCCAGCTCTAGGAGCCTCAACAATGAGCAGTTCTTC
CASSRSLNNEQFF
>TRBJ2-7|NA|TRBV5-1|NA
TGCGCCAGCAGCTTCATAGCGGATAACTACGAGCAGTACTTC
CASSFIADNYEQYF
>TRBJ2-1|NA|TRBV6-1|TRBD2
TGTGCCAGCGATCTAGCGGGAGGTAGGTCGAATGAGCAGTTCTTC
CASDLAGGRSNEQFF
>TRBJ2-7|once|TRBV2|TRBD1
TGTGCCAGCGCCCGCTTAGCCTCAGGGGGCTACGAGCAGTACTTC
CASARLASGGYEQYF
>TRBJ1-4|once|TRBV28|NA
TGTGCCAGCAGCGCCGGGGCCCGTTCGACTAATGAAAAACTGTTTTTT
CASSAGARSTNEKLFF
>TRBJ2-1|once|TRBV10-1|NA
TGCGCCAGCTCCCGAGGGACAAAAGATGAGCAGTTCTTC
CASSRGTKDEQFF